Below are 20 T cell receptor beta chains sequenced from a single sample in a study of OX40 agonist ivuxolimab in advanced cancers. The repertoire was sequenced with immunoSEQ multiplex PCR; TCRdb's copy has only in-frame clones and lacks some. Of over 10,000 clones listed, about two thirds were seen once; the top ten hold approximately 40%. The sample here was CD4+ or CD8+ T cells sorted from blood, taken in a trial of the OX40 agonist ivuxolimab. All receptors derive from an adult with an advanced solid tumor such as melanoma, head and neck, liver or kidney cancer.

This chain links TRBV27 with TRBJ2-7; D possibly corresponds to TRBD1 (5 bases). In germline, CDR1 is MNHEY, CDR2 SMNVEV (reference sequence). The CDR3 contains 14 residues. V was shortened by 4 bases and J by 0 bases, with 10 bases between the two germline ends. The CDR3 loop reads CASSSLGASYEQYF. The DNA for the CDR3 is TGTGCCAGCAGTTCCCTTGGGGCCTCCTACGAGCAGTACTTC.

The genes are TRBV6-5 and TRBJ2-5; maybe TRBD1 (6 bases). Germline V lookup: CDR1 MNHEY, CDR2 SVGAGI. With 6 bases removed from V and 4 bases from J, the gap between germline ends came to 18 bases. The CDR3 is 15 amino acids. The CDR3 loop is CASRRGMGRAETQYF. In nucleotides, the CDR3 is TGTGCCAGCAGGAGGGGGATGGGCCGGGCAGAGACCCAGTACTTC.

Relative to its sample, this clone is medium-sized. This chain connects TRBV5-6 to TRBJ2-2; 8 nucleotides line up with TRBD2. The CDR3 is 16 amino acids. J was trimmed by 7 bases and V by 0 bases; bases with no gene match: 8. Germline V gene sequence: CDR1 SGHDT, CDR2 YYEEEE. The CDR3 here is CASSLGGTSYGGELFF. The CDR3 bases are TGTGCCAGCAGCTTGGGCGGGACTAGTTATGGCGGGGAGCTGTTTTTT. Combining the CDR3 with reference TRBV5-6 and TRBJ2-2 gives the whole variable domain DAGVTQSPTHLIKTRGQQVTLRCSPKSGHDTVSWYQQALGQGPQFIFQYYEEEERQRGNFPDRFSGHQFPNYSSELNVNALLLGDSALYLCASSLGGTSYGGELFFGEGSRLTVL.

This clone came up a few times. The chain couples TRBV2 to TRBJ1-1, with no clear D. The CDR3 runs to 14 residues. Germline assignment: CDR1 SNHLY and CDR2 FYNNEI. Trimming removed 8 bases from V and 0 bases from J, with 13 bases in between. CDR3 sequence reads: CASGLEAVNTEAFF. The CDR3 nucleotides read TGTGCCAGCGGGTTGGAGGCGGTGAACACTGAAGCTTTCTTT.

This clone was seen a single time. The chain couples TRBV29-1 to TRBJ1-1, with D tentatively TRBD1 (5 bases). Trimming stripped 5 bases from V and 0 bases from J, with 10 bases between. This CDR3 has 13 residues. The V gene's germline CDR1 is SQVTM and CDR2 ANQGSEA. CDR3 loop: CSVRDGMNTEAFF. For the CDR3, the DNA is TGCAGCGTTAGGGACGGAATGAACACTGAAGCTTTCTTT.

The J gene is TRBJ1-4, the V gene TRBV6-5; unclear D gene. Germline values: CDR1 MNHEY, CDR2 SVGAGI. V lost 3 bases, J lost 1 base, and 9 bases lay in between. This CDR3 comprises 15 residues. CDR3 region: CASSYEGLTNEKLFF. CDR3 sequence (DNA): TGTGCCAGCAGTTATGAGGGCCTAACTAATGAAAAACTGTTTTTT.

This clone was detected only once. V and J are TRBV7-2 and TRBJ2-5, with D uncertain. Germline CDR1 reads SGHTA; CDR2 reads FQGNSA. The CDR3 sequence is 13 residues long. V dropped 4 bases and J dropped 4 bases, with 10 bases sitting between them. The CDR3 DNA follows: TGTGCCAGCAGCTCCCAAAACTTAGAGACCCAGTACTTC. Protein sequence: CASSSQNLETQYF.

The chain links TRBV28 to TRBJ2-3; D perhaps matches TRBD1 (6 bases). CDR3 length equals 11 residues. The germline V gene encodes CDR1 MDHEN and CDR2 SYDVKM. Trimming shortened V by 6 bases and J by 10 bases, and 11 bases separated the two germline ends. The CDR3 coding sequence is TGTGCCAGCAGCCCAGGGGTGGCGCAGTATTTT. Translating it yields CASSPGVAQYF.

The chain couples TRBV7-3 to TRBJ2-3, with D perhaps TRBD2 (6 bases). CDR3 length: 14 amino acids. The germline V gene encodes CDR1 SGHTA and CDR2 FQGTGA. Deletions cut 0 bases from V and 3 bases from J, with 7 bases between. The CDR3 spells CASSLTLATDTQYF. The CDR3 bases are TGTGCCAGCAGCTTAACGCTAGCGACAGATACGCAGTATTTT.

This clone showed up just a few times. Here the CDR3 reads CASSEGTGVSNQPQHF. The DNA of the CDR3 is TGTGCCAGCAGTGAAGGAACAGGGGTCAGCAATCAGCCCCAGCATTTT. The chain combines TRBV6-1 with TRBJ1-5; 7 positions match TRBD1. V gave up 1 base and J gave up 1 base; unmatched junction bases: 4. There are 16 residues in the CDR3. Germline V gives CDR1 MNHNS, CDR2 SASEGT.

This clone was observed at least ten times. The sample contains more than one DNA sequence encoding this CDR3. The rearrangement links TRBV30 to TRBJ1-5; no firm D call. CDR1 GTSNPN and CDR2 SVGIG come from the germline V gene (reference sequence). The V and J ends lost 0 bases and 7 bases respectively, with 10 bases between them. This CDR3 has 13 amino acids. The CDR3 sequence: CAWSVQGYQPQHF. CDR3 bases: TGTGCCTGGAGTGTGCAAGGGTACCAGCCCCAGCATTTT.

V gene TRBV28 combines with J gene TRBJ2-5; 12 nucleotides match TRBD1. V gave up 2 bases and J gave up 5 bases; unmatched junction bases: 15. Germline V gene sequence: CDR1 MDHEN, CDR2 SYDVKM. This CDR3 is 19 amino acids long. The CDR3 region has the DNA TGTGCCAGCAGTTTAAACGCCGGGGGACAGGGGGCTGTTTTGGAGACCCAGTACTTC. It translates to CASSLNAGGQGAVLETQYF.

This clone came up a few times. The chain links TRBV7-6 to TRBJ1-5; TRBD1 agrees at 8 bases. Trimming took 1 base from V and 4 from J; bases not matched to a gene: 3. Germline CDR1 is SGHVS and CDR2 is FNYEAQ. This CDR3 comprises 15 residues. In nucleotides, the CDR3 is TGTGCCAGCAGCTTAGGGACAGGGCGAAATCAGCCCCAGCATTTT. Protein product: CASSLGTGRNQPQHF.

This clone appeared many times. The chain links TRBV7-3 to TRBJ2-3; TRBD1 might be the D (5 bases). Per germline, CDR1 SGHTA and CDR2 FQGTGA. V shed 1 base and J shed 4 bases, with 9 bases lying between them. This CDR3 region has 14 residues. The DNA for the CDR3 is TGTGCCAGCAGCTTAATCGGCAGGGCAGATACGCAGTATTTT. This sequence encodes CASSLIGRADTQYF.

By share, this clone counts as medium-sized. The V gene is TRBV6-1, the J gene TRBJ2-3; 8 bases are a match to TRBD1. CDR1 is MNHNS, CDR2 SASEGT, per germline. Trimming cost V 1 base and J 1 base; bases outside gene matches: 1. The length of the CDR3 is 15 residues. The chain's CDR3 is CASSEVTGGTDTQYF. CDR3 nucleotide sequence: TGTGCCAGCAGTGAAGTGACAGGGGGCACAGATACGCAGTATTTT.

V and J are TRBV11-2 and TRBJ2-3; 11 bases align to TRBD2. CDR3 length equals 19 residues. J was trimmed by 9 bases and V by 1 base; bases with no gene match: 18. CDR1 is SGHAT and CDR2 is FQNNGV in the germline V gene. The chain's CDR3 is CASSLGPLLTSGAGDTQYF. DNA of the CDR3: TGTGCCAGCAGCTTAGGCCCCCTATTGACTAGCGGGGCTGGAGACACGCAGTATTTT.

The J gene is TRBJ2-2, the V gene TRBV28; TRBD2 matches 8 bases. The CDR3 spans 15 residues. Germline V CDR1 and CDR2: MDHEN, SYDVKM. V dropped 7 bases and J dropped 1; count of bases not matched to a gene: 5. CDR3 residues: CASTISGMNTGELFF. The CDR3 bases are TGTGCCAGCACTATTAGCGGGATGAACACCGGGGAGCTGTTTTTT.

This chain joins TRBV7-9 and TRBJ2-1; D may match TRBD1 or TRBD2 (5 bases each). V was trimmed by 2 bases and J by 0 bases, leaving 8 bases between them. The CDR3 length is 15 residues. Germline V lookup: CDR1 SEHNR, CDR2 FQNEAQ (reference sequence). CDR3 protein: CASSLLGVSYNEQFF. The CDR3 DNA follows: TGTGCCAGCAGCTTATTGGGGGTCTCCTACAATGAGCAGTTCTTC.

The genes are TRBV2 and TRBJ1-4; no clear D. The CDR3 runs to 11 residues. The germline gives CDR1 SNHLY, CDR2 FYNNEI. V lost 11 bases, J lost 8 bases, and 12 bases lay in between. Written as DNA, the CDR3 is TGTGCCGTACGACAAAACGAAAAACTGTTTTTT. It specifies CAVRQNEKLFF.

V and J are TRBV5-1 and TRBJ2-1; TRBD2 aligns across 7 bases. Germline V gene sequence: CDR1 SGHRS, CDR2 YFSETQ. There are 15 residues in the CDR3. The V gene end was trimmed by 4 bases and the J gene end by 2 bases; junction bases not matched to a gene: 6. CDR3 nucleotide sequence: TGCGCCAGCAGCCCTCTAGCGGTTGCCTACAATGAGCAGTTCTTC. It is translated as CASSPLAVAYNEQFF.